Sequencing of this TCR beta chain was carried out in a study of blood T cell repertoires in COVID-19 (TCRdb year 2020). Regarding the complete study: Samples from collaborators originated in the United States, Italy and Spain and spanned both the acute and convalescent phases of COVID-19. The prospective study material was composed of cDNA or gDNA derived from T cells, B-cell-depleted T cells, or PBMCs. Subjects who had been exposed to COVID-19, were actively infected with it, or had recovered from it provided the deeply sampled blood TCRbeta repertoires that made up the dataset. The repertoires were released in a freely available public database intended as a resource for research on the immune response to SARS-CoV-2. The samples were drawn from two sources: the first 160 participants of the ongoing ImmuneRACE study, and 950 to 1,500 subjects contributed by 6 global collaborators. Sample metadata almost always included a de-identified subject ID, COVID-19 status, age in years and sex. Where HLA class I and class II types were available, the types were taken from metadata supplied by the sample provider, not from assay-based typing.

Study-level results and caveats: The amount of clinical and demographic metadata varied by source and participant and was provided uncurated.

TCRbeta CDR3 regions were amplified from genomic DNA using the immunoSEQ Assay, a bias-controlled multiplex PCR. Under the source paper's analysis protocol: The number of nucleated cells in each sample was estimated from the amplification of reference gene primers within the assay. Sequence reads were collapsed and filtered to measure the absolute abundance of every unique TCRbeta CDR3 rearrangement. Productive Simpson clonality was computed per sample as the square root of Simpson's diversity index over productive rearrangements. Here the immuneACCESS table is served through TCRdb, limited to in-frame sequences with V and J called. Missing clones are a known gap in these copies; in checked studies unresolved V genes cover under half, and the rest lacks a known reason. V, J and clone size were drawn from that table, and D and trimming were deduced from the DNA. In all, the sample holds 90,000 to 100,000 clones, and about 81% of those were seen once. The ten most abundant clones make up around 4.1% of the sample.

Comments on this clone: Its binding antigen is unknown. It has no much larger one-base neighbor in the sample; base qualities were not kept.

Via the germline V gene, CDR1 is SGHNT and CDR2 YENEEA. Trimming leaves V shorter by 4 bases and J shorter by 3 bases, with the junction holding 7 bases beyond the gene matches. The CDR3 runs 15 residues from the cysteine to the phenylalanine. Solely the CDR3 DNA is kept, with 45 bases framed from the first base. Whole blood was collected in K2EDTA tubes by collaborating institutions according to the institutions' own protocols. Collaborator samples were shipped for TCRbeta analysis as frozen whole blood, isolated PBMCs, or DNA extracted from either sample type. This receptor chain uses TRBV11-3 and TRBJ1-1, with TRBD1 matching 8 junction bases. This sequence was found in a man in his fifties or sixties with acute or convalescent COVID-19. The sample comprised peripheral blood. The DNA sequence is as follows: TGTGCCAGCAGCTACGCGACAGGGGCAGACACTGAAGCTTTCTTT. The resulting protein is CASSYATGADTEAFF.